The rows below give T cell receptor beta chains drawn from one sample of a study of control samples from healthy donors and cancer patients. The repertoire was sequenced with immunoSEQ multiplex PCR; TCRdb's copy has only in-frame clones and lacks some. Found here are about 160,000 clones, about 95% of them singletons; the top ten hold less than 15%. Sequenced material: PBMCs. All receptors come from a man in his sixties with colorectal cancer. The CDR3 runs from the conserved cysteine through the conserved F or W. D genes are given only for firm matches. Size tells how often a clone was seen (once, few, many) or the class of an expanded clone, and some rows leave it out.

D	V	size	J	CDR3	DNA
TRBD1	TRBV5-6	-	TRBJ2-7	CASSLKTGGDEQYF	TGTGCCAGCAGCTTAAAGACAGGGGGCGACGAGCAGTACTTC
TRBD2	TRBV19	-	TRBJ2-7	CASSETSGGTYEQYF	TGTGCCAGTAGCGAAACTAGCGGGGGTACCTACGAGCAGTACTTC
TRBD1	TRBV6-1	-	TRBJ2-7	CASIGQGAYEQYF	TGTGCCAGCATCGGACAGGGTGCCTACGAGCAGTACTTC
-	TRBV4-1	-	TRBJ1-2	CASRSGQPSNYGYTF	TGCGCCAGCAGGTCGGGACAACCATCTAACTATGGCTACACCTTC
-	TRBV10-3	-	TRBJ1-2	CAISDQRASDYGYTF	TGTGCCATCAGTGACCAGCGAGCTTCAGACTATGGCTACACCTTC
-	TRBV6-6	-	TRBJ2-5	CASSPRRSIGAGETQYF	TGTGCCAGCAGTCCGCGGCGGTCAATAGGGGCGGGAGAGACCCAGTACTTC
-	TRBV7-9	-	TRBJ2-2	CASSLLQGRNTGELFF	TGTGCCAGCAGCTTACTGCAGGGGCGCAACACCGGGGAGCTGTTTTTT
-	TRBV6-1	-	TRBJ1-2	CASSEALGGVYGYTF	TGTGCCAGCAGTGAAGCCCTAGGGGGTGTCTATGGCTACACCTTC
TRBD2	TRBV5-1	once	TRBJ2-3	CASSRIGGALDTQYF	TGCGCCAGCAGCCGTATCGGGGGGGCGTTAGATACGCAGTATTTT
-	TRBV5-1	-	TRBJ1-3	CASSPSGHILSGNTIYF	TGCGCCAGCAGCCCATCGGGACACATCCTATCTGGAAACACCATATATTTT
-	TRBV19	-	TRBJ1-6	CASRNRDTVAPLHF	TGTGCCAGTAGAAACCGGGACACCGTCGCCCCACTCCACTTT
-	TRBV5-1	-	TRBJ1-6	CASSLAFGSPLHF	TGCGCCAGCAGCTTGGCCTTTGGGTCACCCCTCCACTTT
TRBD2	TRBV11-2	once	TRBJ2-2	CASSLDRTSGGNTGELFF	TGTGCCAGCAGCTTAGATCGGACTAGCGGGGGGAACACCGGGGAGCTGTTTTTT
TRBD1	TRBV24-1	-	TRBJ1-2	CATSDLLPGGKNYGYTF	TGTGCCACCAGTGATTTGCTCCCAGGGGGCAAGAACTATGGCTACACCTTC
-	TRBV5-5	-	TRBJ1-2	CASSLGVSGYTF	TGTGCCAGCAGCTTGGGGGTCTCGGGCTACACCTTC
-	TRBV27	-	TRBJ2-7	CASSFSGRTYEQYF	TGTGCCAGCAGTTTTTCGGGCAGGACCTACGAGCAGTACTTC
-	TRBV18	-	TRBJ2-3	CASSPRQTSSTDTQYF	TGTGCCAGCTCACCACGACAGACCTCTAGCACAGATACGCAGTATTTT
TRBD1	TRBV7-2	-	TRBJ2-7	CASSPGTGSYEQYF	TGTGCCAGCAGCCCTGGGACAGGGAGTTACGAGCAGTACTTC
-	TRBV6-5	-	TRBJ2-7	CASSSSQSSYEQYF	TGTGCCAGCAGCTCATCTCAAAGCTCCTACGAGCAGTACTTC
TRBD1	TRBV11-2	-	TRBJ1-1	CASSHRQGRPMNTEAFF	TGTGCCAGCAGCCACCGACAGGGCCGTCCCATGAACACTGAAGCTTTCTTT
-	TRBV5-1	once	TRBJ2-5	CASRYNGDPQETQYF	TGCGCCAGCAGGTATAACGGGGACCCTCAAGAGACCCAGTACTTC
TRBD1	TRBV4-2	-	TRBJ1-2	CASSQGQGAQGYGYTF	TGTGCCAGCAGCCAAGGACAGGGGGCGCAGGGCTATGGCTACACCTTC
-	TRBV5-1	-	TRBJ1-1	CATPMVAGTEAFF	TGCGCCACCCCCATGGTGGCCGGGACTGAAGCTTTCTTT
-	TRBV29-1	-	TRBJ1-4	CSVEKWGGHINEKLFF	TGCAGCGTTGAAAAGTGGGGAGGGCACATTAATGAAAAACTGTTTTTT
-	TRBV12-3/TRBV12-4	-	TRBJ1-2	CASSLLYGYTF	TGTGCCAGCAGCCTACTCTATGGCTACACCTTC
-	TRBV12-3/TRBV12-4	-	TRBJ1-2	CASSSDGKHGYTF	TGTGCCAGCAGTTCCGACGGGAAACATGGCTACACCTTC
-	TRBV6-5	-	TRBJ2-6	CASTLQGSGANVLTF	TGTGCCAGCACCCTCCAAGGCTCGGGGGCCAACGTCCTGACTTTC
-	TRBV6-5	-	TRBJ1-5	CASSHRGRNQPQHF	TGTGCCAGCAGTCACCGGGGCCGCAATCAGCCCCAGCATTTT
-	TRBV4-1	-	TRBJ1-1	CASSQGEENTEAFF	TGCGCCAGCAGCCAAGGGGAGGAGAACACTGAAGCTTTCTTT
TRBD1	TRBV6-2/TRBV6-3	-	TRBJ2-1	CASSYGGTGGNEQFF	TGTGCCAGCAGTTACGGGGGGACAGGGGGCAATGAGCAGTTCTTC
-	TRBV5-5	-	TRBJ1-6	CASSFMAGSSYNSPLHF	TGTGCCAGCAGCTTCATGGCAGGGAGCTCCTATAATTCACCCCTCCACTTT
-	TRBV4-2	-	TRBJ2-7	CASSHVGQYEQYF	TGTGCCAGCAGCCACGTTGGACAGTACGAGCAGTACTTC
-	TRBV7-9	-	TRBJ1-2	CASSFEGEGGYTF	TGTGCCAGCAGCTTTGAGGGAGAAGGTGGCTACACCTTC
TRBD1	TRBV18	-	TRBJ1-1	CASSPQGDTEAFF	TGTGCCAGCTCACCCCAGGGGGACACTGAAGCTTTCTTT
-	TRBV2	-	TRBJ1-5	CASSVGHRENQPQHF	TGTGCCAGCAGTGTCGGTCACAGGGAAAATCAGCCCCAGCATTTT
-	TRBV10-1	-	TRBJ2-1	CASSETPGLLGGNEQFF	TGCGCCAGCAGTGAGACCCCCGGACTCCTAGGGGGCAATGAGCAGTTCTTC
-	TRBV5-1	-	TRBJ2-7	CASSLGAPQGSYEQYF	TGCGCCAGCAGCTTGGGGGCACCCCAAGGGTCCTACGAGCAGTACTTC
-	TRBV6-4	-	TRBJ1-1	CASSDSWQITEAFF	TGTGCCAGCAGTGACTCGTGGCAGATCACTGAAGCTTTCTTT
-	TRBV6-6	-	TRBJ1-5	CASSYGGAYGQPQHF	TGTGCCAGCAGTTACGGGGGCGCATACGGTCAGCCCCAGCATTTT
TRBD1	TRBV19	-	TRBJ2-5	CASSRQGAVQETQYF	TGTGCCAGTAGCCGACAGGGGGCCGTTCAAGAGACCCAGTACTTC
-	TRBV24-1	-	TRBJ2-2	CATKGAGTGELFF	TGTGCCACCAAGGGAGCGGGCACCGGGGAGCTGTTTTTT
TRBD1	TRBV18	-	TRBJ2-1	CASSPRRDRGRNEQFF	TGTGCCAGCTCACCACGTCGGGACAGGGGTCGGAATGAGCAGTTCTTC
TRBD1	TRBV7-9	-	TRBJ1-2	CASSLDRGHTF	TGTGCCAGCAGCCTCGATAGGGGGCACACCTTC
TRBD1	TRBV9	-	TRBJ1-2	CASSPDRVTGGYTF	TGTGCCAGCAGCCCGGACAGGGTCACCGGTGGCTACACCTTC
TRBD1	TRBV5-8	-	TRBJ1-5	CASSLDRGRGNQPQHF	TGTGCCAGCAGCTTGGACAGGGGTAGAGGCAATCAGCCCCAGCATTTT
-	TRBV3-1/TRBV3-2	-	TRBJ1-6	CASSLGSYNSPLHF	TGTGCCAGCAGCCTGGGGTCCTATAATTCACCCCTCCACTTT
-	TRBV5-1	once	TRBJ1-1	CASSLDRNYEAFF	TGCGCCAGCAGCTTGGACAGGAACTATGAAGCTTTCTTT
-	TRBV29-1	few	TRBJ1-1	CSVGYRELNTEAFF	TGCAGCGTTGGATACAGGGAATTGAACACTGAAGCTTTCTTT
TRBD1	TRBV2	-	TRBJ1-1	CASSEAQGARAFF	TGTGCCAGCAGTGAAGCGCAGGGGGCCAGGGCTTTCTTT
-	TRBV29-1	-	TRBJ1-2	CSVEATTGARDGYTF	TGCAGCGTTGAAGCCACCACGGGGGCCCGGGATGGCTACACCTTC
TRBD1	TRBV6-5	-	TRBJ1-5	CASRGTGAFNQPQHF	TGTGCCAGCAGGGGGACAGGGGCCTTTAATCAGCCCCAGCATTTT
-	TRBV21-1	once	TRBJ1-1	CASSKGALGRNTEAFF	TGTGCCAGCAGCAAAGGGGCCCTTGGACGGAACACTGAAGCTTTCTTT
-	TRBV3-1/TRBV3-2	-	TRBJ1-6	CASSQDRNSPLHF	TGTGCCAGCAGCCAAGATCGGAATTCACCCCTCCACTTT
-	TRBV5-1	-	TRBJ2-2	CASSPGTTTNTGELFF	TGCGCCAGCAGCCCGGGGACAACCACGAACACCGGGGAGCTGTTTTTT